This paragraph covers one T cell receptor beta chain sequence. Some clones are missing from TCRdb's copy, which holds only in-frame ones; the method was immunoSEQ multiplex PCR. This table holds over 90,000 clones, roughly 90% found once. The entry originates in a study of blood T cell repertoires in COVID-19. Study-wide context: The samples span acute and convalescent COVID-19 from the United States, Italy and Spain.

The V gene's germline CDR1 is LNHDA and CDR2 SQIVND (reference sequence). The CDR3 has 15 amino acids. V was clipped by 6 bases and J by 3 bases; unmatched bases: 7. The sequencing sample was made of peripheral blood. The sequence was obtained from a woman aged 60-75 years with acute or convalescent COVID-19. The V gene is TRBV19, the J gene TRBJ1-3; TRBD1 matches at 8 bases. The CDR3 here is CASRSTGVFGNTIYF. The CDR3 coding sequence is TGTGCCAGTAGGTCGACAGGGGTGTTTGGAAACACCATATATTTT.